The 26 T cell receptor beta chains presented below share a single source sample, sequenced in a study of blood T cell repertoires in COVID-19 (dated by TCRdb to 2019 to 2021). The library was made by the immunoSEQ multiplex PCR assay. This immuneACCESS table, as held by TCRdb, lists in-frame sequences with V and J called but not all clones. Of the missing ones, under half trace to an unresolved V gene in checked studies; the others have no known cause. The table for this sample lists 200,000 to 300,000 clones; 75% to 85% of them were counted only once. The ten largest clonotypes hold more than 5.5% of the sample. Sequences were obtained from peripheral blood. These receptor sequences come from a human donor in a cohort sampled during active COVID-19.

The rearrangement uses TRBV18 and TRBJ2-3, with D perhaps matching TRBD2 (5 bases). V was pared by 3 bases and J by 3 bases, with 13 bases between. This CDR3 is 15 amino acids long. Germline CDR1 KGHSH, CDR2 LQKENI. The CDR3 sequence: CASSPRSSDTDTQYF. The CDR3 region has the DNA TGTGCCAGCTCACCCCGAAGTAGCGATACAGATACGCAGTATTTT. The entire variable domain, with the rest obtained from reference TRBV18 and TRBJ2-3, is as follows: NAGVMQNPRHLVRRRGQEARLRCSPMKGHSHVYWYRQLPEEGLKFMVYLQKENIIDESGMPKERFSAEFPKEGPSILRIQQVVRGDSAAYFCASSPRSSDTDTQYFGPGTRLTVL.

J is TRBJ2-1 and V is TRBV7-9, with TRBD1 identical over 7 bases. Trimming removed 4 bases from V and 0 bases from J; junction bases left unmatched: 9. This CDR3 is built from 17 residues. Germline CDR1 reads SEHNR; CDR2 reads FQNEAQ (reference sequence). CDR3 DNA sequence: TGTGCCAGCAGCTCTAGGCTCCGGGACAGCTCCTACAATGAGCAGTTCTTC. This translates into CASSSRLRDSSYNEQFF.

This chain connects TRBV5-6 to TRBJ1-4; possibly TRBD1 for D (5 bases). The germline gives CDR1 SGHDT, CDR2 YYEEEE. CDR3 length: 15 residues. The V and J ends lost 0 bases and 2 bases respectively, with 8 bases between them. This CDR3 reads CASSLARATNEKLFF. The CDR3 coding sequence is TGTGCCAGCAGCTTGGCCAGGGCGACTAATGAAAAACTGTTTTTT.

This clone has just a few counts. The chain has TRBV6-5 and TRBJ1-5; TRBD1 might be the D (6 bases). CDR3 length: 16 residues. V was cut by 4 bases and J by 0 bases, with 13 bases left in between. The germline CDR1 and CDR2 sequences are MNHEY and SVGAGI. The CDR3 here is CASSSRGVYSNQPQHF. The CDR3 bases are TGTGCCAGCAGTTCCAGGGGAGTCTATAGCAATCAGCCCCAGCATTTT.

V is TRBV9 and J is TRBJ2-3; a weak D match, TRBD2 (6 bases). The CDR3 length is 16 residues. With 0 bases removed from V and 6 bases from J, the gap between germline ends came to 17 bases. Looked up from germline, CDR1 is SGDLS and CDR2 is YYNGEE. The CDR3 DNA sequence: TGTGCCAGCAGCGTAGCAGGAGGGAGTAGAGTGGATACGCAGTATTTT. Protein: CASSVAGGSRVDTQYF.

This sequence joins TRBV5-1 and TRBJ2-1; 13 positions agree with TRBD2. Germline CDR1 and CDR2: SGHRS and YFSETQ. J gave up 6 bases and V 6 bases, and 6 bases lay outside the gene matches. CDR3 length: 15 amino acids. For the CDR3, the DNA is TGCGCCAGCACCCGGACTAGCGGGAGCCGCAATGAGCAGTTCTTC. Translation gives CASTRTSGSRNEQFF.

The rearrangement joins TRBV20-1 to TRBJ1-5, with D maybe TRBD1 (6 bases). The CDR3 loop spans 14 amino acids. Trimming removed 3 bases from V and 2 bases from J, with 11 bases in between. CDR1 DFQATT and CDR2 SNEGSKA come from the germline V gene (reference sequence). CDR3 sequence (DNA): TGCAGTGCTAGTCGAGGACAGCGCAATCAGCCCCAGCATTTT. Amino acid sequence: CSASRGQRNQPQHF.

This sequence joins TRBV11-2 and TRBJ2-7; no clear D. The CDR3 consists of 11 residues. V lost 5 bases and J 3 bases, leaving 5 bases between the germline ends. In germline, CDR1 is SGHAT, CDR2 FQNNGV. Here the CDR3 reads CASSPHYEQYF. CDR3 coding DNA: TGTGCCAGCAGCCCCCACTACGAGCAGTACTTC.

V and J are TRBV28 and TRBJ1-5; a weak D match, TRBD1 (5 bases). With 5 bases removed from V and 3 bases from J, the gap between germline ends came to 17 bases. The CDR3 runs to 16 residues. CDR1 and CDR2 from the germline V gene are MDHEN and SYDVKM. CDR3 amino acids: CASSRPPGLINQPQHF. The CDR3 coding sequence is TGTGCCAGCAGTCGTCCCCCGGGACTGATCAATCAGCCCCAGCATTTT.

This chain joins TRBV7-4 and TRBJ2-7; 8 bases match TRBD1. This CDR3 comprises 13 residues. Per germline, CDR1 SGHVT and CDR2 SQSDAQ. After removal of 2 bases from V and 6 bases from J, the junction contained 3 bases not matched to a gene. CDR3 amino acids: CASSLKQGGEQYF. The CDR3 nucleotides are TGTGCCAGCAGCTTAAAACAGGGGGGCGAGCAGTACTTC.

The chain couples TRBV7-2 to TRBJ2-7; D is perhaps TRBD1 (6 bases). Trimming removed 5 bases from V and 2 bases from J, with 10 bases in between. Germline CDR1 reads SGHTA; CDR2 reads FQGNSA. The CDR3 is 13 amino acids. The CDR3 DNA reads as TGTGCCAGCAGCACGTGGGACACCTACGAGCAGTACTTC. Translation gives CASSTWDTYEQYF. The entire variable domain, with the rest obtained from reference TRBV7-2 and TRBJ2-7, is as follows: GAGVSQSPSNKVTEKGKDVELRCDPISGHTALYWYRQSLGQGLEFLIYFQGNSAPDKSGLPSDRFSAERTGGSVSTLTIQRTQQEDSAVYLCASSTWDTYEQYFGPGTRLTVT.

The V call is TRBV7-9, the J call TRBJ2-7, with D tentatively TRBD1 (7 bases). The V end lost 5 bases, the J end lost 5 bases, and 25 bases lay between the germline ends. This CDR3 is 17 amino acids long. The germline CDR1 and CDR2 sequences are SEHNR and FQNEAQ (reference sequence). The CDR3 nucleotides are TGTGCCAGCAGCGCAATAAAACCGGGACAGCGGGTCAACGAGCAGTACTTC. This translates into CASSAIKPGQRVNEQYF.

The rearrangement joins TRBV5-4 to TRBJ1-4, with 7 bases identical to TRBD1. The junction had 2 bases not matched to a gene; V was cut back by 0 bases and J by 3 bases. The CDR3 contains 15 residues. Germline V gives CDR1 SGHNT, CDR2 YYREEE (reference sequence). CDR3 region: CASSLEGQPNEKLFF. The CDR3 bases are TGTGCCAGCAGCTTGGAGGGACAGCCTAATGAAAAACTGTTTTTT. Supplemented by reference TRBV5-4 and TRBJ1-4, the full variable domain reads ETGVTQSPTHLIKTRGQQVTLRCSSQSGHNTVSWYQQALGQGPQFIFQYYREEENGRGNFPPRFSGLQFPNYSSELNVNALELDDSALYLCASSLEGQPNEKLFFGSGTQLSVL.

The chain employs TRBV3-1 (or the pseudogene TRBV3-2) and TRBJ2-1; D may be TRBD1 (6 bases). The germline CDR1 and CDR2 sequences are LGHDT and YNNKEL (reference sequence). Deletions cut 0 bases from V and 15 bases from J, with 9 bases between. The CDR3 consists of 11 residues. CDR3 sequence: CASSQEQGLFF. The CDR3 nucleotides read TGTGCCAGCAGCCAAGAACAGGGCCTGTTCTTC.

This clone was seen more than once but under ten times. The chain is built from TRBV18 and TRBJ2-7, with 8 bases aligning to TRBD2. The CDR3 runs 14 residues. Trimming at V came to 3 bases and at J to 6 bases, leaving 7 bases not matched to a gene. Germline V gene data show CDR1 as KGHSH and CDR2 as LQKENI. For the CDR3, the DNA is TGTGCCAGCTCACCTAGCGGGGAGAAAGCCGAGCAGTACTTC. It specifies CASSPSGEKAEQYF.

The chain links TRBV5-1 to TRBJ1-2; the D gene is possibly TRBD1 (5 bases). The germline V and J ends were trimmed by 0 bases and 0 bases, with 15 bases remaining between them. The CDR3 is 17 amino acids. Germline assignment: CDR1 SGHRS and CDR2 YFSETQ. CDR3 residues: CASSLEGGRGTNYGYTF. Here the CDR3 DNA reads TGCGCCAGCAGCTTGGAGGGAGGGAGGGGAACTAACTATGGCTACACCTTC. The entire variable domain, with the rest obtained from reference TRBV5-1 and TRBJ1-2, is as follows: KAGVTQTPRYLIKTRGQQVTLSCSPISGHRSVSWYQQTPGQGLQFLFEYFSETQRNKGNFPGRFSGRQFSNSRSEMNVSTLELGDSALYLCASSLEGGRGTNYGYTFGSGTRLTVV.

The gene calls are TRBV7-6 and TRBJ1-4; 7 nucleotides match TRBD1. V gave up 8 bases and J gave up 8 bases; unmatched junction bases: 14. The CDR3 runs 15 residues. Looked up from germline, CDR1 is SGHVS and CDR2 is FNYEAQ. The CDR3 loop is CASSTRRDSREKLFF. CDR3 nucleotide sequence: TGTGCCAGCTCCACCCGCCGGGACAGTAGGGAAAAACTGTTTTTT.

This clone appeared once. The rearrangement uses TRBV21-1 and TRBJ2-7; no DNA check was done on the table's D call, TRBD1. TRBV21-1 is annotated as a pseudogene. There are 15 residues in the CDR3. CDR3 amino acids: CASSLQGKGTYEQYF. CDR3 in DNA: TGTGCCAGCAGTTTACAGGGGAAAGGGACCTACGAGCAGTACTTC.

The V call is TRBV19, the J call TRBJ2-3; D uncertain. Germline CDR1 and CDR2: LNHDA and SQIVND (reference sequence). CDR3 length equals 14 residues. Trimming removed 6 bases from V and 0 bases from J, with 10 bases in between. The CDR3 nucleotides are TGTGCCAGTAGCCGAGGCTCTAGCACAGATACGCAGTATTTT. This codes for CASSRGSSTDTQYF.

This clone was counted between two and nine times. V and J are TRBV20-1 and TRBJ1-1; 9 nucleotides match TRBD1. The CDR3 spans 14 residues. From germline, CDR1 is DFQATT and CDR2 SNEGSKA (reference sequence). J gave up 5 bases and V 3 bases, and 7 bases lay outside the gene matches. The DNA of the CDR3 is TGCAGTGCTAGTAGCGGGACAGGGTGGACTGAAGCTTTCTTT. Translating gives CSASSGTGWTEAFF.

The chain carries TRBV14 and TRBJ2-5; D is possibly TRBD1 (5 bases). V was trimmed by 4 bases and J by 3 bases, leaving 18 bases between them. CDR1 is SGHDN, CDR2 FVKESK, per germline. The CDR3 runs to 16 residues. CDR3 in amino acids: CASSRVTVEKEETQYF. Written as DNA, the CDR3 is TGTGCCAGCAGCCGAGTGACAGTCGAAAAGGAAGAGACCCAGTACTTC.

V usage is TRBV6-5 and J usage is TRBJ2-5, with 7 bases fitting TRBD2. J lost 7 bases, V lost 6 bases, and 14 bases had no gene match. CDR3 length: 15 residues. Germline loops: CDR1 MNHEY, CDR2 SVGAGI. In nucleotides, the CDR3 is TGTGCCAGCAGCCCCATGGGAGGGGAGAAAGGGACCCAGTACTTC. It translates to CASSPMGGEKGTQYF.

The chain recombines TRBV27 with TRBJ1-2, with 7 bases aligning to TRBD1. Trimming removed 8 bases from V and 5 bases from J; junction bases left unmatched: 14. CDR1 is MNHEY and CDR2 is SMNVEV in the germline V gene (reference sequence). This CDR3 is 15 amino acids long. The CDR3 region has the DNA TGTGCCAGCTGTGATAGGGTAGGGGGCAATTATGGCTACACCTTC. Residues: CASCDRVGGNYGYTF.

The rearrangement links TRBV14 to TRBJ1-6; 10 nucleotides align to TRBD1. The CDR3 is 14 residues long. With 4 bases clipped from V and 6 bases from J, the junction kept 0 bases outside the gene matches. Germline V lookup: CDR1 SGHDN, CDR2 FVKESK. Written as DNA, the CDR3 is TGTGCCAGCAGCCGGGACAGGGGTAATTCACCCCTCCACTTT. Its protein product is CASSRDRGNSPLHF.

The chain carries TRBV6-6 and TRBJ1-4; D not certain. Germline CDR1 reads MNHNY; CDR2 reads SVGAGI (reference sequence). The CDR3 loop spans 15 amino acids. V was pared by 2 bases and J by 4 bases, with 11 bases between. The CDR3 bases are TGTGCCAGCAGTTACCGTGGAGGAAGTAATGAAAAACTGTTTTTT. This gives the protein CASSYRGGSNEKLFF.

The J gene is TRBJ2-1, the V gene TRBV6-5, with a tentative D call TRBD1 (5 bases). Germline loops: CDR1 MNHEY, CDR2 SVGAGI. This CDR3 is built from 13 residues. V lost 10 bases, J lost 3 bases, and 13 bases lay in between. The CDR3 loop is CATAGINYNEQFF. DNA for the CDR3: TGTGCCACCGCAGGGATTAACTACAATGAGCAGTTCTTC.